Below are 15 T cell receptor beta chains sequenced from a single sample in a study of tissue T cells after allogeneic stem cell transplantation. Here immunoSEQ multiplex PCR was the method, and the copy in TCRdb shows in-frame clones only, minus some. The sample consists of 150 to 200 clones, approximately 67% of them appearing once. The sample taken for sequencing was lymph node tissue. The receptor set was obtained from a female BALB/c mouse in good health. The MHC haplotype recorded for the strain is H2-d.

For this clone: Genes and germline are mouse. The read comes to an end 1 residue before the CDR3 does, leaving the germline J gene to fill in the end. The chain has TRBV1 and TRBJ2-7; a weak D match, TRBD2 (5 bases). Germline V gene data show CDR1 as NSQYPW and CDR2 as LRSPGD (reference sequence). The CDR3 has 11 residues. V lost 3 bases and J 7 bases, leaving 7 bases between the germline ends. CDR3 in amino acids: CTCSAMGEQYF. CDR3 bases read: TGCACCTGCAGTGCTATGGGGGAACAGTAC.

With regard to this clone: All gene names here are mouse names. The read comes to an end 1 residue before the CDR3 does, leaving the germline J gene to fill in the end. The chain combines TRBV20 with TRBJ1-4; 9 bases align to TRBD1. After removal of 1 base from V and 7 bases from J, the junction contained 4 bases not matched to a gene. This CDR3 is 14 amino acids long. The germline V gene has CDR1 GFQATS and CDR2 STVNSAI. The CDR3 spells CGARAGQGFERLFF. CDR3 DNA (partial): TGTGGTGCTAGGGCCGGACAGGGGTTCGAAAGATTATTT.

Of note for this clone: The listed genes are named as in mouse. The read terminates 1 residue before the CDR3 end, so the remaining end is supplied by the germline J gene. The chain recombines TRBV19 with TRBJ2-2, with TRBD1 as a possible D gene (5 bases). CDR1 is FNHDT and CDR2 is SITEND in the germline V gene (reference sequence). The CDR3 consists of 14 residues. Trimming pared 0 bases from V and 3 bases from J, leaving 6 bases between. Partial CDR3 DNA: TGTGCCAGCAGTATAGGGACATACACCGGGCAGCTCTAC. Its protein is CASSIGTYTGQLY. In full, the CDR3 reads CASSIGTYTGQLYF. Drawing the rest from reference TRBV19 and TRBJ2-2, the complete variable domain is GGIITQTPKFLIGQEGQKLTLKCQQNFNHDTMYWYRQDSGKGLRLIYYSITENDLQKGDLSEGYDASREKKSSFSLTVTSAQKNEMAVFLCASSIGTYTGQLYFGEGSKLTVL.

As for this clone: Gene names denote mouse genes. The DNA ends 1 residue before the CDR3 does, and the rest of the CDR3 is filled in from the germline J gene. The rearrangement joins TRBV5 to TRBJ1-1, with 10 bases that match TRBD1. Germline V gene lookup returns CDR1 LGHNA and CDR2 YNLKQL (reference sequence). Losses at the gene ends were 1 base for V and 10 bases for J; bases not matched to a gene: 0. The CDR3 has 12 residues. The CDR3 loop is CASSQGTGGVFF. The CDR3 bases that were read are TGTGCCAGCAGCCAAGGGACAGGGGGAGTCTTC.

This clone was observed a handful of times. All gene names here are mouse names. The CDR3 end is not reached by the read, which stops 1 residue before it; the germline J gene fills it in. The chain recombines TRBV13-2 with TRBJ2-2; TRBD2 matches 7 bases. CDR3 size: 13 residues. Unmatched junction bases numbered 2, after V lost 5 bases and J lost 4 bases. Germline-derived CDR1 and CDR2 are NNHNN and SYGAGS (reference sequence). The sequenced CDR3 bases are TGTGCCAGCGGGACTGGGTTCACCGGGCAGCTCTAC. It encodes CASGTGFTGQLY. The complete CDR3 protein is CASGTGFTGQLYF.

This clone occurred a few times. Gene and germline names: mouse. Partial CDR3 DNA: TGTGCCAGCAGTGATCCTGGGGGCTATGCTGAGCAGTTC. It specifies CASSDPGGYAEQF. The complete CDR3 sequence is CASSDPGGYAEQFF. The chain couples TRBV13-1 to TRBJ2-1; 7 positions agree with TRBD2. The read terminates 1 residue before the CDR3 end, so the remaining end is supplied by the germline J gene. CDR1 is NSHNY, CDR2 SYGAGN, per germline. The trim removed 1 base at V and 3 bases at J, leaving 1 base unmatched. The CDR3 is 14 residues long.

On this clone: Germline and genes here are mouse. The read comes to an end 1 residue before the CDR3 does, leaving the germline J gene to fill in the end. This chain connects TRBV13-1 to TRBJ2-1; D remains ambiguous. V was trimmed by 1 base and J by 1 base, leaving 9 bases between them. Germline assignment: CDR1 NSHNY and CDR2 SYGAGN. There are 15 residues in the CDR3. CDR3 in amino acids: CASSDPKQNYAEQFF. CDR3 DNA (partial): TGTGCCAGCAGTGATCCAAAACAAAACTATGCTGAGCAGTTC.

Of note for this clone: Gene names refer to mouse genes. The read terminates 1 residue before the CDR3 end, so the remaining end is supplied by the germline J gene. The chain joins TRBV24 to TRBJ2-5, with unresolved D. The CDR3 runs 13 residues. Germline V CDR1 and CDR2: KGHTA, FRNEEI. Trimming took 2 bases from V and 0 from J, leaving 3 bases between them. The sequenced CDR3 bases are TGTGCCAGCAGTCTGGGGAACCAAGACACCCAGTAC. It codes for CASSLGNQDTQY. The CDR3, in full, reads CASSLGNQDTQYF.

On this clone: Gene names and germline refer to mouse. The read falls 1 residue short of the CDR3 end, and the missing part is taken from the germline J gene. The rearrangement links TRBV5 to TRBJ1-4; TRBD1 aligns across 7 bases. The CDR3 spans 15 residues. The germline V gene has CDR1 LGHNA and CDR2 YNLKQL (reference sequence). Germline trimming cut 4 bases from V and 0 bases from J; bases unmatched to any gene: 2. The part of the CDR3 DNA that was read is TGTGCCAGCAGCCCCGGGACAGTTTCCAACGAAAGATTATTT. This translates into CASSPGTVSNERLF. The CDR3 in full is CASSPGTVSNERLFF.

About this clone: Mouse names are used for the genes. The CDR3 goes on 1 residue after the read ends, and that part is filled in from the germline J gene. This chain joins TRBV1 and TRBJ2-3; the match to TRBD2 covers 8 bases. This CDR3 spans 15 amino acids. Trimming took 4 bases from V and 0 from J; bases not matched to a gene: 3. Germline CDR1 is NSQYPW and CDR2 is LRSPGD (reference sequence). Incomplete CDR3 DNA: TGCACCTGCAGTGACTGGGGGCCTAGTGCAGAAACGCTGTAT. Translation: CTCSDWGPSAETLY. The CDR3 in full is CTCSDWGPSAETLYF.

Concerning this clone: The gene symbols are mouse symbols. Sequencing ends 1 residue short of the CDR3 end; the germline J gene provides the rest. The V gene is TRBV20, the J gene TRBJ1-1; 7 bases align to TRBD1. V shed 4 bases, J shed 0 bases, and the junction held 8 bases outside the gene matches. Germline V lookup: CDR1 GFQATS, CDR2 STVNSAI. The CDR3 spans 15 residues. Partial CDR3 DNA: TGTGGTGCTATCGCGGGGACAGCTGCAAACACAGAAGTCTTC. The encoded protein is CGAIAGTAANTEVF. The CDR3, in full, reads CGAIAGTAANTEVFF.

This clone occurred a few times. Mouse gene names apply. The read falls 1 residue short of the CDR3 end, and the missing part is taken from the germline J gene. V gene TRBV1 combines with J gene TRBJ1-3; no clear D. Deletions cut 5 bases from V and 0 bases from J, with 2 bases between. This CDR3 comprises 12 residues. Per germline, CDR1 NSQYPW and CDR2 LRSPGD (reference sequence). The CDR3 bases that were read are TGCACCTGCAGTATTTCTGGAAATACGCTCTAT. Translated: CTCSISGNTLY. The entire CDR3 sequence reads CTCSISGNTLYF. Looking up the rest from reference TRBV1 and TRBJ1-3 gives the full variable domain: VTLLEQNPRWRLVPRGQAVNLRCILKNSQYPWMSWYQQDLQKQLQWLFTLRSPGDKEVKSLPGADYLATRVTDTELRLQVANMSQGRTLYCTCSISGNTLYFGEGSRLIVV.

As regards this clone: Gene labels here are mouse ones. The CDR3 end lies 1 residue beyond the end of the read and is filled in from the germline J gene. This chain connects TRBV24 to TRBJ1-5, with 7 nucleotides matching TRBD1. This CDR3 spans 13 amino acids. V trimming: 4 bases; J trimming: 3 bases; junction bases outside the gene matches: 0. Per germline, CDR1 KGHTA and CDR2 FRNEEI. CDR3 amino acids: CASSHRGNQAPLF. The CDR3 bases that were read are TGTGCCAGCAGTCACAGGGGCAACCAGGCTCCGCTT.

In this sample, this clone turned up a few times. The gene names given are mouse names. The read falls 1 residue short of the CDR3 end, and the missing part is taken from the germline J gene. This rearrangement joins TRBV19 to TRBJ2-5; no reliable D call. The CDR3 extends over 13 amino acids. CDR1 and CDR2 from the germline V gene are FNHDT and SITEND (reference sequence). V was cut by 2 bases and J by 2 bases, with 6 bases left in between. CDR3 DNA, as far as it was read: TGTGCCAGCAGTATCCCCTTCCAAGACACCCAGTAC. This codes for CASSIPFQDTQY. In full, the CDR3 is CASSIPFQDTQYF.

Concerning this clone itself: The germline and genes are mouse ones. This CDR3 is CASSQELSNERLFF. The covered CDR3 bases are TGTGCCAGCAGCCAAGAACTTTCCAACGAAAGATTATTT. This chain joins TRBV5 and TRBJ1-4; D unresolved. The read terminates 1 residue ahead of where the CDR3 ends, so the germline J gene completes it. This CDR3 region has 14 residues. The ends were cut back, 0 bases at V and 0 bases at J, with 2 bases in the middle. Germline loops: CDR1 LGHNA, CDR2 YNLKQL (reference sequence).